This entry lists 28 T cell receptor beta chains sequenced from one sample in a study of T cells after posttransplantation cyclophosphamide. Only in-frame clones appear in the TCRdb table, and some are missing; sequencing was by immunoSEQ multiplex PCR. The sample shows 10,000 to 15,000 clones, none of them appearing just once. The source material was PBMCs. Source of these receptors: a woman between 40 and 55 years old in good health, CMV-negative, and a related stem cell transplant donor.

This sequence joins TRBV29-1 and TRBJ1-5, with 7 bases aligning to TRBD1. Germline V gene data show CDR1 as SQVTM and CDR2 as ANQGSEA. Unmatched junction bases numbered 8, after V lost 4 bases and J lost 5 bases. This CDR3 comprises 14 residues. The CDR3 nucleotides are TGCAGCGTTGCGGTAAGGGGGCAGGATCAGCCCCAGCATTTT. Amino acids: CSVAVRGQDQPQHF.

This clone was detected ten times or more. The V call is TRBV6-5, the J call TRBJ1-3; 7 nucleotides align to TRBD1. The junction had 7 bases not matched to a gene; V was cut back by 6 bases and J by 11 bases. This CDR3 is 12 amino acids long. The germline V gene has CDR1 MNHEY and CDR2 SVGAGI. CDR3 sequence: CASRGQSLSIYF. CDR3 coding DNA: TGTGCCAGCAGGGGACAGTCCCTATCCATATATTTT.

This clone was observed at least ten times. V is TRBV7-2 and J is TRBJ2-6; D is ambiguous. The CDR3 has 14 residues. CDR1 SGHTA and CDR2 FQGNSA come from the germline V gene. With 5 bases removed from V and 0 bases from J, the gap between germline ends came to 5 bases. CDR3 sequence reads: CASSPDSGANVLTF. CDR3 coding DNA: TGTGCCAGCAGCCCAGACTCTGGGGCCAACGTCCTGACTTTC.

In its sample, this clone was seen many times. The V and J genes are TRBV12-3 or TRBV12-4 and TRBJ1-5, with TRBD1 identical over 11 bases. The J segment lost 16 bases and the V segment lost 3 bases, leaving 8 bases of the junction unmatched. CDR3 length: 13 residues. Written as DNA, the CDR3 is TGTGCCAGCAGTTTGTCAGGGGGACAGGGGGTACATTTT. It is translated as CASSLSGGQGVHF.

This clone was observed many times. The rearrangement uses TRBV27 and TRBJ2-7; a weak D match, TRBD2 (6 bases). The CDR3 sequence is 16 residues long. V was trimmed by 5 bases and J by 3 bases, leaving 20 bases between them. The V gene's germline CDR1 is MNHEY and CDR2 SMNVEV (reference sequence). The CDR3 sequence: CASSPRGTGVVYEQYF. In DNA, the CDR3 is TGTGCCAGCAGTCCCCGGGGGACCGGAGTAGTCTACGAGCAGTACTTC.

This clone was seen repeatedly, ten times or more. This chain joins TRBV5-4 and TRBJ2-1, with TRBD2 identical over 7 bases. The V segment lost 0 bases and the J segment 6 bases; nucleotides outside the gene matches: 9. The CDR3 is 16 residues long. The germline CDR1 and CDR2 sequences are SGHNT and YYREEE (reference sequence). In DNA, the CDR3 is TGTGCCAGCAGCTTGGTCCAGCGGGAAGACATCAATGAGCAGTTCTTC. Residues: CASSLVQREDINEQFF.

This clone was picked up many times. The CDR3 DNA is TGTGCCAGCAGAGGACAGACTTATAATTCACCCCTCCACTTT. Encoded protein: CASRGQTYNSPLHF. The chain has TRBV6-1 and TRBJ1-6; weak D call: TRBD1 (6 bases). CDR3 length: 14 residues. In germline, CDR1 is MNHNS, CDR2 SASEGT. Trimming removed 6 bases from V and 4 bases from J, with 10 bases in between.

This clone was observed at least ten times. This rearrangement joins TRBV6-1 to TRBJ1-5; 7 bases match TRBD1. This CDR3 is built from 13 residues. Germline CDR1 reads MNHNS; CDR2 reads SASEGT. V lost 10 bases and J lost 6; bases outside the gene matches: 9. Here the CDR3 reads CANSRGVGQPQHF. CDR3 bases: TGTGCCAACAGCAGGGGGGTAGGTCAGCCCCAGCATTTT.

This clone was counted ten times or more. The chain combines TRBV27 with TRBJ2-7; 9 bases are a match to TRBD1. Germline CDR1 MNHEY, CDR2 SMNVEV (reference sequence). V lost 5 bases and J lost 2; bases outside the gene matches: 4. CDR3 length: 14 residues. This chain's CDR3 is CASSRTGAAYEQYF. The CDR3 DNA sequence: TGTGCCAGCAGTCGGACAGGGGCCGCCTACGAGCAGTACTTC.

In this sample, this clone turned up many times. The gene calls are TRBV28 and TRBJ2-7; a weak D match, TRBD1 (5 bases). V was clipped by 10 bases and J by 1 base, with 11 bases between them. CDR3 length: 12 residues. Germline lookup yields CDR1 MDHEN and CDR2 SYDVKM. This CDR3 is CATTTDSYEQYF. The CDR3 DNA is TGTGCCACTACGACAGATTCCTACGAGCAGTACTTC.

This clone appeared many times. This chain links TRBV12-3 or TRBV12-4 with TRBJ2-5; maybe TRBD2 (5 bases). This CDR3 is built from 14 residues. V lost 1 base to trimming and J lost 3 bases, with 9 bases between them. CDR3 nucleotides: TGTGCCAGCAGTTTAGGGCCCGGGGAAGAGACCCAGTACTTC. Protein sequence: CASSLGPGEETQYF.

Many counts were recorded for this clone. The chain joins TRBV6-5 to TRBJ2-7; D gene ambiguous. The CDR3 is 13 residues long. Looked up from germline, CDR1 is MNHEY and CDR2 is SVGAGI. Trimming removed 5 bases from V and 2 bases from J, with 10 bases in between. The CDR3 spells CASSPTSTYEQYF. DNA for the CDR3: TGTGCCAGCAGTCCCACTTCTACCTACGAGCAGTACTTC.

This clone showed up many times. The chain recombines TRBV6-2 or TRBV6-3 with TRBJ1-1; D not resolved. The CDR3 is made up of 13 amino acids. With 4 bases removed from V and 4 bases from J, the gap between germline ends came to 10 bases. From germline, CDR1 is MNHEY and CDR2 SVGEGT. The CDR3 DNA reads as TGTGCCAGCAGTTTCCCGGGGTTCACTGAAGCTTTCTTT. Translation gives CASSFPGFTEAFF.

This clone was observed many times. CDR3 loop: CASSIAGGVNTEAFF. The CDR3 nucleotides read TGTGCCAGTAGTATTGCAGGAGGGGTAAACACTGAAGCTTTCTTT. The chain joins TRBV19 to TRBJ1-1, with a tentative D call TRBD1 (5 bases). Trimming shortened V by 3 bases and J by 2 bases, and 13 bases separated the two germline ends. CDR1 is LNHDA, CDR2 SQIVND, per germline (reference sequence). CDR3 length: 15 residues.

The table lists this clone with many counts. This chain connects TRBV11-1 to TRBJ2-1; 11 nucleotides agree with TRBD1. Trimming cost V 3 bases and J 6 bases; bases outside gene matches: 7. The germline CDR1 and CDR2 sequences are SGHAT and FQDESV (reference sequence). This CDR3 has 16 amino acids. The CDR3 coding sequence is TGTGCCAGCAGCTTGCGCGGGACAGGGGGTCTCAATGAGCAGTTCTTC. Translated: CASSLRGTGGLNEQFF. Using reference TRBV11-1 and TRBJ2-1 for the parts outside the CDR3, the full variable domain is EAEVAQSPRYKITEKSQAVAFWCDPISGHATLYWYRQILGQGPELLVQFQDESVVDDSQLPKDRFSAERLKGVDSTLKIQPAELGDSAMYLCASSLRGTGGLNEQFFGPGTRLTVL.

This clone was detected many times. This sequence joins TRBV7-3 and TRBJ2-1; D gene ambiguous. V lost 0 bases, J lost 8 bases, and 17 bases lay in between. The CDR3 runs 16 residues. Germline assignment: CDR1 SGHTA and CDR2 FQGTGA. Here the CDR3 DNA reads TGTGCCAGCAGCTTAACGGTTTACCAGGCACTGGATGAGCAGTTCTTC. Its translation: CASSLTVYQALDEQFF.

At least ten counts were recorded for this clone. The chain has TRBV5-1 and TRBJ2-7; 8 nucleotides align to TRBD2. The CDR3 consists of 13 residues. CDR1 SGHRS and CDR2 YFSETQ come from the germline V gene. The V gene end was trimmed by 5 bases and the J gene end by 6 bases; junction bases not matched to a gene: 7. The CDR3 DNA is TGCGCCAGCAGAATCGGGGGGGCGAGCGAGCAGTACTTC. This sequence encodes CASRIGGASEQYF.

In this sample, this clone turned up many times. The gene calls are TRBV4-1 and TRBJ1-3; possibly TRBD1 for D (5 bases). This CDR3 contains 18 residues. The V gene lost 0 bases and the J gene lost 0 bases, with 15 bases spanning the gap. The V gene's germline CDR1 is MGHRA and CDR2 YSYEKL. The CDR3 nucleotides read TGCGCCAGCAGCCAAGAACTTAGGGGTGGGATCTCTGGAAACACCATATATTTT. Translation gives CASSQELRGGISGNTIYF.

This clone counts as medium-sized. The CDR3 is CASSIGASYNEQFF. CDR3 DNA: TGTGCCAGTAGTATAGGGGCTTCGTACAATGAGCAGTTCTTC. This chain joins TRBV19 and TRBJ2-1; D unclear. The length of the CDR3 is 14 residues. Looked up from germline, CDR1 is LNHDA and CDR2 is SQIVND (reference sequence). Trimming pared 1 base from V and 4 bases from J, leaving 8 bases between.

This clone ranks as medium-sized (0.01 to 0.1%). The sample carries other DNA sequences with the same CDR3. This chain connects TRBV6-1 to TRBJ2-5; 12 nucleotides line up with TRBD2. The CDR3 loop spans 15 amino acids. V was clipped by 2 bases and J by 2 bases; unmatched bases: 0. Germline CDR1 and CDR2: MNHNS and SASEGT. The CDR3 here is CASSELAGGQETQYF. The CDR3 DNA reads TGTGCCAGCAGTGAACTAGCGGGGGGGCAAGAGACCCAGTACTTC.

In its sample, this clone was seen many times. The rearrangement links TRBV2 to TRBJ2-7; D is unresolved. Germline CDR1 SNHLY, CDR2 FYNNEI. Between the trimmed V and J ends, which lost 1 base and 7 bases, there was a span of 11 bases. This CDR3 contains 13 residues. CDR3 nucleotides: TGTGCCAGCAGTGAAGGGGCTCTTAGAGAGCAGTACTTC. Protein: CASSEGALREQYF.

This clone was picked up many times. The V and J genes are TRBV2 and TRBJ2-1, with 11 bases fitting TRBD1. CDR3 length: 15 amino acids. The germline CDR1 and CDR2 sequences are SNHLY and FYNNEI. J was trimmed by 6 bases and V by 5 bases; bases with no gene match: 6. The CDR3 region is CASSQDRGRINEQFF. CDR3 coding DNA: TGTGCCAGCAGTCAGGACAGGGGGCGCATCAATGAGCAGTTCTTC.

In its sample, this clone was seen many times. This chain links TRBV7-2 with TRBJ2-5, with TRBD1 as a possible D gene (6 bases). The CDR3 totals 17 residues. V was cut by 1 base and J by 9 bases, with 24 bases left in between. Germline values: CDR1 SGHTA, CDR2 FQGNSA. The CDR3 coding sequence is TGTGCCAGCAGCTTAGAGTCAGGGGCCCCGTTCATGCTGTCCCAGTACTTC. It codes for CASSLESGAPFMLSQYF.

In its sample, this clone was seen many times. The rearrangement joins TRBV12-3 or TRBV12-4 to TRBJ1-3, with TRBD1 matching 7 bases. Losses at the gene ends were 6 bases for V and 4 bases for J; bases not matched to a gene: 9. The length of the CDR3 is 15 residues. Here the CDR3 reads CASRTTGAGGNTIYF. Written as DNA, the CDR3 is TGTGCCAGCAGAACTACAGGGGCGGGAGGAAACACCATATATTTT.

In DNA form, the CDR3 reads TGTGCCAGCGCCGGGGGAGGCCTAATGGCCGGGGAGCTGTTTTTT. It specifies CASAGGGLMAGELFF. The rearrangement joins TRBV9 to TRBJ2-2; a possible D gene is TRBD2 (6 bases). Looked up from germline, CDR1 is SGDLS and CDR2 is YYNGEE. This CDR3 region has 15 residues. Trimming took 7 bases from V and 6 from J, leaving 19 bases between them. Together with reference TRBV9 and TRBJ2-2, the CDR3 gives the full variable domain: DSGVTQTPKHLITATGQRVTLRCSPRSGDLSVYWYQQSLDQGLQFLIQYYNGEERAKGNILERFSAQQFPDLHSELNLSSLELGDSALYFCASAGGGLMAGELFFGEGSRLTVL.

Ten or more counts support this clone. The chain employs TRBV6-1 and TRBJ1-3; D not resolved. The CDR3 runs to 16 residues. Trimming stripped 1 base from V and 0 bases from J, with 10 bases between. CDR1 MNHNS and CDR2 SASEGT come from the germline V gene. Here the CDR3 reads CASSEDLPRSGNTIYF. CDR3 DNA: TGTGCCAGCAGTGAAGACCTACCCCGCTCTGGAAACACCATATATTTT.

In this sample, this clone turned up many times. The rearrangement links TRBV11-2 to TRBJ1-1; D unclear. V was pared by 0 bases and J by 6 bases, with 11 bases between. CDR3 length: 14 amino acids. Germline values: CDR1 SGHAT, CDR2 FQNNGV. CDR3 nucleotide sequence: TGTGCCAGCAGCTTAGAAACGCGCGGCGCTGAAGCTTTCTTT. Its translation: CASSLETRGAEAFF.

At least ten counts were recorded for this clone. The chain uses TRBV10-3 and TRBJ1-2; D gene ambiguous. The CDR3 has 15 amino acids. In germline, CDR1 is ENHRY, CDR2 SYGVKD. V was clipped by 2 bases and J by 6 bases, with 16 bases between them. In DNA, the CDR3 is TGTGCCATCAGTGAGGTGTTGGGTACAGACGATGGCTACACCTTC. Translation gives CAISEVLGTDDGYTF.